This record covers a single T cell receptor (beta chain). Its antigen is as yet unknown. This sample stems from a study of cytomegalovirus exposure and HLA in healthy donors. About the study: Genetic ancestry analysis placed 75% to 85% of the 300 to 500 donors that were genotyped in the Caucasian-associated cluster. Notes on the study in general: Later analysis associated a missense DCLRE1C variant with TCR beta V- and J-gene trimming. Investigators reported 164 TCR beta chains as tied to cytomegalovirus. Segments of the TCR beta V type were, in most cases, productive about 90% or about 30% of the time in an earlier analysis.

Both 60 Vbeta primers and 13 Jbeta primers went into the PCR. Some clones are missing from TCRdb's copy, which holds only in-frame ones; the method was immunoSEQ multiplex PCR. This table holds roughly 100,000 clones, about 60% found once. Per germline, CDR1 SGHAT and CDR2 FQNNGV. The CDR3 contains 16 residues. Unmatched junction bases numbered 5, after V lost 3 bases and J lost 2 bases. Sequences were obtained from PBMCs. The V and J genes are TRBV11-2 and TRBJ2-1, with TRBD2 matching over 9 bases. The receptor was derived from a human donor in good health. As DNA, the CDR3 is TGTGCCAGCAGCTTTGGAGCGGGAGGTGCCTACAATGAGCAGTTCTTC. It is translated as CASSFGAGGAYNEQFF.